Shown below are 23 T cell receptor beta chains from a single sample sequenced in a study of identifying expanded T cells in peripheral blood. Libraries were prepared by immunoSEQ multiplex PCR; TCRdb keeps only in-frame clonotypes and omits some of them. The data hold approximately 140,000 clones, with 65% to 90% observed a single time. The sequenced sample was blood. The receptor source for this set is a person aged 18-69 years in good health.

The gene calls are TRBV6-6 and TRBJ1-5; no clear D gene. Trimming shortened V by 5 bases and J by 2 bases, and 7 bases separated the two germline ends. This CDR3 has 13 residues. Germline V CDR1 and CDR2: MNHNY, SVGAGI (reference sequence). The CDR3 region is CASSPPGNQPQHF. The CDR3 DNA reads TGTGCCAGCAGTCCCCCAGGCAATCAGCCCCAGCATTTT.

The chain links TRBV5-1 to TRBJ1-1; D is undetermined. V was shortened by 4 bases and J by 11 bases, with 21 bases between the two germline ends. CDR3 length: 14 amino acids. Germline loops: CDR1 SGHRS, CDR2 YFSETQ. CDR3 amino acids: CASSAPSDRAEAFF. Written as DNA, the CDR3 is TGCGCCAGCAGCGCGCCCTCCGACCGGGCCGAGGCTTTCTTT. Looking up the rest from reference TRBV5-1 and TRBJ1-1 gives the full variable domain: KAGVTQTPRYLIKTRGQQVTLSCSPISGHRSVSWYQQTPGQGLQFLFEYFSETQRNKGNFPGRFSGRQFSNSRSEMNVSTLELGDSALYLCASSAPSDRAEAFFGQGTRLTVV.

V usage is TRBV10-3 and J usage is TRBJ2-1, with D possibly being TRBD1 (6 bases). The ends were cut back, 6 bases at V and 7 bases at J, with 16 bases in the middle. This CDR3 is built from 14 residues. In germline, CDR1 is ENHRY, CDR2 SYGVKD. CDR3 DNA sequence: TGTGCCATCAGGAGGGACAATTTAATGAATGAGCAGTTCTTC. Its translation: CAIRRDNLMNEQFF.

The chain employs TRBV5-1 and TRBJ2-7; D is undetermined. Trimming cost V 2 bases and J 5 bases, with 8 bases left between them. Germline V CDR1 and CDR2: SGHRS, YFSETQ. The CDR3 has 12 residues. The CDR3, as DNA: TGCGCCAGCAGCTTCGGTTTCAACGAGCAGTACTTC. Protein product: CASSFGFNEQYF.

This chain connects TRBV7-9 to TRBJ1-2, with D tentatively TRBD1 (5 bases). V lost 1 base, J lost 4 bases, and 10 bases lay in between. CDR1 and CDR2 from the germline V gene are SEHNR and FQNEAQ (reference sequence). This CDR3 comprises 14 residues. CDR3 bases: TGTGCCAGCAGCTTAGGGGGCGGTACCTATGGCTACACCTTC. Translated, it gives CASSLGGGTYGYTF.

The rearrangement joins TRBV30 to TRBJ2-1; 7 bases are a match to TRBD1. CDR3 length equals 15 residues. The V gene's germline CDR1 is GTSNPN and CDR2 SVGIG (reference sequence). J lost 2 bases, V lost 0 bases, and 4 bases had no gene match. CDR3 coding DNA: TGTGCCTGGAGTGTACCGGGACAGCCCTACAATGAGCAGTTCTTC. This sequence encodes CAWSVPGQPYNEQFF.

V is TRBV7-9 and J is TRBJ2-3; tentatively, D is TRBD2 (6 bases). Trimming cost V 8 bases and J 3 bases, with 24 bases left between them. Germline V lookup: CDR1 SEHNR, CDR2 FQNEAQ (reference sequence). This CDR3 has 17 amino acids. The CDR3 DNA reads as TGTGCCAGCCCTCCCTCTTCCCCTTCGGCGGGGACAGATACGCAGTATTTT. This codes for CASPPSSPSAGTDTQYF.

J is TRBJ2-1 and V is TRBV19, with 8 positions matching TRBD2. The CDR3 has 13 residues. Germline CDR1 is LNHDA and CDR2 is SQIVND (reference sequence). The ends lost 5 bases at V and 12 bases at J; junction bases unmatched: 9. CDR3: CASSYPGGFSQFF. CDR3 coding DNA: TGTGCCAGTAGTTATCCGGGAGGGTTCTCGCAGTTCTTC.

CDR3 protein: CASSQKKGTSSGGPPYNEQFF. CDR3 sequence (DNA): TGTGCCAGCAGCCAAAAAAAGGGGACCTCTAGCGGGGGGCCCCCCTACAATGAGCAGTTCTTC. The chain has TRBV14 and TRBJ2-1; the match to TRBD2 covers 11 bases. This CDR3 comprises 21 residues. The V gene end was trimmed by 2 bases and the J gene end by 2 bases; junction bases not matched to a gene: 17. Germline CDR1 and CDR2: SGHDN and FVKESK.

The chain has TRBV25-1 and TRBJ2-1; D is tentatively TRBD1 or TRBD2 (5 bases each). Trimming removed 3 bases at V and 4 bases at J, with 19 bases between. This CDR3 has 17 residues. Germline CDR1 reads MGHDK; CDR2 reads SYGVNS. The CDR3 reads CASSERAGSGLYNEQFF. In DNA, the CDR3 is TGTGCCAGCAGTGAGAGGGCAGGGTCGGGATTATACAATGAGCAGTTCTTC.

This clone was observed once. The chain links TRBV19 to TRBJ1-1, with TRBD1 as a possible D gene (6 bases). Trimming stripped 4 bases from V and 1 base from J, with 7 bases between. Germline V gives CDR1 LNHDA, CDR2 SQIVND (reference sequence). This CDR3 has 13 amino acids. CDR3 in amino acids: CASSRTANTEAFF. In DNA, the CDR3 is TGTGCCAGTAGTAGGACAGCGAACACTGAAGCTTTCTTT.

The CDR3 DNA reads TGTGCCAGCAGCTCCCGGGAGCGGACGTCGATTGAGCAGTTCTTC. Protein sequence: CASSSRERTSIEQFF. The chain joins TRBV7-2 to TRBJ2-1; the D gene is possibly TRBD2 (6 bases). Germline values: CDR1 SGHTA, CDR2 FQGNSA. The CDR3 sequence is 15 residues long. V shed 4 bases and J shed 9 bases, with 19 bases lying between them.

The sample holds one count of this clone. CDR3 protein: CSVEGSASGGTSSYNEQFF. CDR3 nucleotides: TGCAGCGTTGAAGGGTCGGCTAGCGGGGGGACCTCCTCCTACAATGAGCAGTTCTTC. The chain links TRBV29-1 to TRBJ2-1, with 11 bases identical to TRBD2. CDR3 length: 19 residues. V was pared by 1 base and J by 0 bases, with 11 bases of the junction left unmatched. Germline V CDR1 and CDR2: SQVTM, ANQGSEA.

J is TRBJ2-3 and V is TRBV29-1; 11 nucleotides align to TRBD2. V shed 0 bases and J 3 bases; nucleotides not matched to a gene: 5. Per germline, CDR1 SQVTM and CDR2 ANQGSEA. The CDR3 contains 16 residues. CDR3 DNA sequence: TGCAGCGTTGAAGATCTTAGCGGGGGGGCTACAGATACGCAGTATTTT. Residues: CSVEDLSGGATDTQYF.

This chain joins TRBV7-9 and TRBJ2-7; perhaps TRBD2 as D (5 bases). CDR3 length equals 14 residues. Germline assignment: CDR1 SEHNR and CDR2 FQNEAQ (reference sequence). V lost 1 base and J 5 bases, leaving 12 bases between the germline ends. CDR3 sequence: CASSLGTRIDEQYF. As DNA, the CDR3 is TGTGCCAGCAGCTTAGGAACTAGAATTGACGAGCAGTACTTC.

The chain employs TRBV29-1 and TRBJ1-2; TRBD1 matches 9 bases. CDR3 length: 12 residues. The trim removed 8 bases at V and 4 bases at J, leaving 5 bases unmatched. CDR1 and CDR2 from the germline V gene are SQVTM and ANQGSEA. The CDR3 DNA follows: TGCAGCTACAGGGGGCAAGGCTATGGCTACACCTTC. Translating gives CSYRGQGYGYTF.

The J gene is TRBJ1-4, the V gene TRBV20-1; D perhaps matches TRBD1 (6 bases). The CDR3 length is 11 residues. The ends were cut back, 6 bases at V and 10 bases at J, with 12 bases in the middle. From germline, CDR1 is DFQATT and CDR2 SNEGSKA (reference sequence). In DNA, the CDR3 is TGCAGTGCATCGGACAGTGCAAAACTGTTTTTT. Amino acid sequence: CSASDSAKLFF.

The gene calls are TRBV29-1 and TRBJ2-1; tentative D call: TRBD1 (6 bases). Germline CDR1 reads SQVTM; CDR2 reads ANQGSEA. The V end was cut by 6 bases, the J end by 8 bases, with 14 bases between. The CDR3 runs 12 residues. The CDR3 nucleotides read TGCAGCGTCCTCAGGGGTCGGGATGAGCAGTTCTTC. This encodes CSVLRGRDEQFF.

The chain combines TRBV10-2 with TRBJ1-5; no clear D. The ends were cut back, 4 bases at V and 5 bases at J, with 9 bases in the middle. Germline V lookup: CDR1 WSHSY, CDR2 SAAADI. The CDR3 is made up of 13 amino acids. The CDR3 DNA reads as TGCGCCAGCAGTGGCTATGGAGATCAGCCCCAGCATTTT. Translation gives CASSGYGDQPQHF.

A single count supports this clone. The chain employs TRBV28 and TRBJ2-5; tentative D call: TRBD2 (5 bases). CDR1 and CDR2 (germline): MDHEN, SYDVKM. There are 11 residues in the CDR3. CDR3 DNA sequence: TGTTGTACCAGCGGACAAGAGACCCAGTACTTC. This translates into CCTSGQETQYF. The full variable domain, in which reference TRBV28 and TRBJ2-5 provide the parts outside the CDR3, is DVKVTQSSRYLVKRTGEKVFLECVQDMDHENMFWYRQDPGLGLRLIYFSYDVKMKEKGDIPEGYSVSREKKERFSLILESASTNQTSMYLCCTSGQETQYFGPGTRLLVL.

The V gene is TRBV28, the J gene TRBJ2-7, with D perhaps TRBD2 (5 bases). The CDR3 runs 15 residues. V was cut by 6 bases and J by 0 bases, with 15 bases left in between. Looked up from germline, CDR1 is MDHEN and CDR2 is SYDVKM. The CDR3 bases are TGTGCCAGCAGCCCAAACTCTGGGAGCTCCTACGAGCAGTACTTC. Translating gives CASSPNSGSSYEQYF.

V gene TRBV5-1 combines with J gene TRBJ1-4; D not resolved. The germline V gene has CDR1 SGHRS and CDR2 YFSETQ. The V end was cut by 4 bases, the J end by 7 bases, with 11 bases between. The CDR3 length is 13 residues. CDR3 residues: CASSLNLGEKLFF. The CDR3 region has the DNA TGCGCCAGCAGCCTGAACCTGGGTGAAAAACTGTTTTTT.

This clone has only one observation. This chain connects TRBV11-2 to TRBJ1-4, with D unclear. The CDR3 has 14 residues. Germline V gene sequence: CDR1 SGHAT, CDR2 FQNNGV. Between the trimmed V and J ends, which lost 5 bases and 8 bases, there was a span of 15 bases. In DNA, the CDR3 is TGTGCCAGCAGCAACCGACCCACGGGAGAAAAACTGTTTTTT. Translating gives CASSNRPTGEKLFF.